The clone carrying this TCR beta chain was counted a few times. Its antigen is as yet unknown. TCRdb keeps only in-frame clones here, not all; method: immunoSEQ multiplex PCR. The profile shows some 76,000 clones, more than 75% of them singletons. The time point: blood 2 weeks post-SBRT. Treatment meaning: 15 Gy SBRT to primary tumor, nephrectomy 4 weeks later. Blood was sampled at baseline, 2 weeks and 4 weeks after SBRT. Germline V gene lookup returns CDR1 MGHRA and CDR2 YSYEKL. V dropped 0 bases and J dropped 7 bases, with 4 bases sitting between them. This CDR3 region has 11 residues. These data come from a study of radiation and T cells in renal cell carcinoma. On the study more broadly: Nephrectomy followed 15 Gy stereotactic body radiation by 4 weeks.

Overall study findings and caveats: Top tumor clonotypes rose in blood 2 weeks post-radiation, then contracted. Without pretreatment biopsies, baseline tumor clonotype presence was undetermined.

The starting material was blood, obtained from a patient whose treatment included radiotherapy and nephrectomy. The clonotype originates from a man between 60 and 75 years old with renal cell carcinoma. The rearrangement links TRBV4-1 to TRBJ2-7; no clear D gene. CDR3 sequence: CASSQETEQYF. CDR3 DNA sequence: TGCGCCAGCAGCCAAGAGACGGAGCAGTACTTC.